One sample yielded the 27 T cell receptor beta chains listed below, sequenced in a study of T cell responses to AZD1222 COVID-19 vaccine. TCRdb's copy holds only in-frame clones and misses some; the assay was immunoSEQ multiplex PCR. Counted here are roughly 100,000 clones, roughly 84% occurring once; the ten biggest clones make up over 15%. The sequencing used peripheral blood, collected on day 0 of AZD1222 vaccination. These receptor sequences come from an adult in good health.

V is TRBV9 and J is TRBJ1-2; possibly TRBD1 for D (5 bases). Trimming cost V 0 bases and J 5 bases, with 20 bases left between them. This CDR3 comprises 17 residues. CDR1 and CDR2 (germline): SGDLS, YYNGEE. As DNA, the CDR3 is TGTGCCAGCAGCGTAGGTAAAGGCAGGGACCCAGTTTATGGCTACACCTTC. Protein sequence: CASSVGKGRDPVYGYTF.

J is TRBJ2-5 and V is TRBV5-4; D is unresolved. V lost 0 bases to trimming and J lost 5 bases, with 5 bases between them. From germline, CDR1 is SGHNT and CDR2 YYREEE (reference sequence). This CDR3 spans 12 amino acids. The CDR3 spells CASSLDSETQYF. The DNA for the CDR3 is TGTGCCAGCAGCTTGGACAGTGAGACCCAGTACTTC.

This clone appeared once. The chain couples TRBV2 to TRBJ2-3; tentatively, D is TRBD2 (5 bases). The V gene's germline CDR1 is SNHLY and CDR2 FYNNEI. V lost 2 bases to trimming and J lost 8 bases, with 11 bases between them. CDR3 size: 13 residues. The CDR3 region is CASSERVGATQYF. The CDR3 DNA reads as TGTGCCAGCAGTGAACGGGTGGGAGCTACGCAGTATTTT.

The CDR3 loop is CASSLTGTGGASNYGYTF. CDR3 sequence (DNA): TGTGCCAGCAGCTTAACCGGGACAGGGGGCGCATCTAACTATGGCTACACCTTC. This chain connects TRBV7-2 to TRBJ1-2, with 12 bases fitting TRBD1. The CDR3 totals 18 residues. Per the germline V gene, CDR1 is SGHTA and CDR2 is FQGNSA. Germline trimming cut 2 bases from V and 0 bases from J; bases unmatched to any gene: 7.

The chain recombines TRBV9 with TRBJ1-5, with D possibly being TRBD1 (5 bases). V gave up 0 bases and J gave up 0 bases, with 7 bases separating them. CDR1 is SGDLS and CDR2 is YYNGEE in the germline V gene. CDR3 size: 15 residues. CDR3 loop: CASSVEGNSNQPQHF. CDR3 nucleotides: TGTGCCAGCAGCGTAGAGGGGAATAGCAATCAGCCCCAGCATTTT.

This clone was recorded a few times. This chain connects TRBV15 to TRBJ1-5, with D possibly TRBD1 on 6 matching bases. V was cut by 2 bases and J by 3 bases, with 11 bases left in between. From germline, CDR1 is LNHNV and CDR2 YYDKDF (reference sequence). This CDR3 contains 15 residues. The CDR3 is CATSRLQGPNQPQHF. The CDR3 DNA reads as TGTGCCACCAGCAGACTACAGGGCCCCAATCAGCCCCAGCATTTT. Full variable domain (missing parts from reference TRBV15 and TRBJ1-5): DAMVIQNPRYQVTQFGKPVTLSCSQTLNHNVMYWYQQKSSQAPKLLFHYYDKDFNNEADTPDNFQSRRPNTSFCFLDIRSPGLGDTAMYLCATSRLQGPNQPQHFGDGTRLSIL.

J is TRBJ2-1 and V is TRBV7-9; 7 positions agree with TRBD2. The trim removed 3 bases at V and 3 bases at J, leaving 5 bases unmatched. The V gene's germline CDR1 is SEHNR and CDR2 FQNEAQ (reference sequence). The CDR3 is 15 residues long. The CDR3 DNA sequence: TGTGCCAGCAGCTTTGCCGGGGGGAACTACAATGAGCAGTTCTTC. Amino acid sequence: CASSFAGGNYNEQFF.

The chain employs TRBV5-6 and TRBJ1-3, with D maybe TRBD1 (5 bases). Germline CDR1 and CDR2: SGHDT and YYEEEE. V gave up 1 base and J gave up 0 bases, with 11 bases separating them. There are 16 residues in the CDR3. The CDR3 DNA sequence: TGTGCCAGCAGCTTGCGCGGGACGAACTCTGGAAACACCATATATTTT. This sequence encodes CASSLRGTNSGNTIYF.

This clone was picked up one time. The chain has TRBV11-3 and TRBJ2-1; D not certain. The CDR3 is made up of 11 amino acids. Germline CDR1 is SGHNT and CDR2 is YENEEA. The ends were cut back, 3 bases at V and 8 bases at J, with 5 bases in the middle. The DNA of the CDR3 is TGTGCCAGCAGCTTGTATGATGAGCAGTTCTTC. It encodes CASSLYDEQFF.

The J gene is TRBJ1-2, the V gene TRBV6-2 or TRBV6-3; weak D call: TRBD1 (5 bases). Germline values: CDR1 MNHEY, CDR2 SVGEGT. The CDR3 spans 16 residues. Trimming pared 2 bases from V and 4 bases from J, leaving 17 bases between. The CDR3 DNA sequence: TGTGCCAGCAGTTACGGCGGCGGGGGGATCCCCTATGGCTACACCTTC. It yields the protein CASSYGGGGIPYGYTF.

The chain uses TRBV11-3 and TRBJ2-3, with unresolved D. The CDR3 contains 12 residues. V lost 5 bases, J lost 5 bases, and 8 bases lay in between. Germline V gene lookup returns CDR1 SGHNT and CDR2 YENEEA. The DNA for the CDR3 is TGTGCCAGCAGCGCGTCTGGAGATACGCAGTATTTT. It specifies CASSASGDTQYF.

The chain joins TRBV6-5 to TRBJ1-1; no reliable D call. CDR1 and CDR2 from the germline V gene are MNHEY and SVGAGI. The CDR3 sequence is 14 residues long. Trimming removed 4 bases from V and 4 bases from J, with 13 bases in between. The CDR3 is CASSFLGMGTEAFF. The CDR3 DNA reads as TGTGCCAGCAGTTTTCTTGGGATGGGCACTGAAGCTTTCTTT.

CDR3 region: CASSRGQRGYTF. CDR3 DNA: TGTGCCAGCAGCCGGGGACAGCGAGGCTACACCTTC. The chain recombines TRBV12-3 or TRBV12-4 with TRBJ1-2; 7 nucleotides agree with TRBD1. V trimming: 6 bases; J trimming: 8 bases; junction bases outside the gene matches: 6. The CDR3 is made up of 12 amino acids.

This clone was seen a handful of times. The CDR3 DNA is TGTGCCAGCAGTTTAACCCGCCGAGAGACCCAGTACTTC. As protein: CASSLTRRETQYF. The gene calls are TRBV12-3 or TRBV12-4 and TRBJ2-5; D gene ambiguous. Trimming cost V 2 bases and J 4 bases, with 8 bases left between them. CDR3 size: 13 residues.

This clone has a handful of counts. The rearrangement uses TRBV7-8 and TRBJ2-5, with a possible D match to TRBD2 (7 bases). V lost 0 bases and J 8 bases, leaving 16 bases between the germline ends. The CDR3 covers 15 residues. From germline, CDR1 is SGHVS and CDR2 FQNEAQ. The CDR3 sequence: CASSLASGGSGTQYF. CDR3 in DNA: TGTGCCAGCAGCTTAGCTTCGGGGGGCTCTGGTACCCAGTACTTC.

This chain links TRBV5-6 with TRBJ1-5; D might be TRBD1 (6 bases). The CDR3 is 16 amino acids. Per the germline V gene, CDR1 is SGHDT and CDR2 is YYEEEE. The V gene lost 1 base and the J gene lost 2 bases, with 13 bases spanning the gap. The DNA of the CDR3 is TGTGCCAGCAGCTTGACAGGGAATGGGGGCAATCAGCCCCAGCATTTT. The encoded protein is CASSLTGNGGNQPQHF.

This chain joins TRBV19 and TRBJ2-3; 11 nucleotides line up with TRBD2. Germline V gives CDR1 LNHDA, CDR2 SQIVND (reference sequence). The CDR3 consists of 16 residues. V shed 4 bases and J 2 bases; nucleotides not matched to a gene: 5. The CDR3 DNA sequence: TGTGCCAGTAGTAAGGGGACTAGCGGCCTCACAGATACGCAGTATTTT. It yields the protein CASSKGTSGLTDTQYF.

CDR3 sequence reads: CASSQNRAGWELFF. In DNA form, the CDR3 reads TGTGCCAGCAGCCAAAATCGTGCGGGATGGGAGCTGTTTTTT. This rearrangement joins TRBV4-2 to TRBJ2-2, with a tentative D call TRBD2 (6 bases). V was trimmed by 2 bases and J by 9 bases, leaving 13 bases between them. The CDR3 runs 14 residues. CDR1 is LGHNA, CDR2 YNFKEQ, per germline.

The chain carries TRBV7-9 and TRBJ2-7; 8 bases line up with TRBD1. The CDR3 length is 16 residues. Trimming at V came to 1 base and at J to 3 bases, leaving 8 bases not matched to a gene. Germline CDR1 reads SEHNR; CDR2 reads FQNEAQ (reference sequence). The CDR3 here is CASSLGVQGANYEQYF. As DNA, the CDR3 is TGTGCCAGCAGCTTAGGCGTTCAGGGGGCGAACTACGAGCAGTACTTC.

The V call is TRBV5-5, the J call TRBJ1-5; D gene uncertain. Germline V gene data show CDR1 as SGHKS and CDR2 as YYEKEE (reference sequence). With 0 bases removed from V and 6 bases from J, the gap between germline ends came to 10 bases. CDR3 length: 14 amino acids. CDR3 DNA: TGTGCCAGCAGCTTGGCCGAGGGTCTTCAGCCCCAGCATTTT. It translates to CASSLAEGLQPQHF.

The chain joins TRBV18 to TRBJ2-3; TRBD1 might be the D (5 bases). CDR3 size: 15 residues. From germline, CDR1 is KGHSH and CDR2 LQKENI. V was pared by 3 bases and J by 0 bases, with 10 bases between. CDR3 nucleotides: TGTGCCAGCTCACCCTCGACAGCTAGCACAGATACGCAGTATTTT. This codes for CASSPSTASTDTQYF.

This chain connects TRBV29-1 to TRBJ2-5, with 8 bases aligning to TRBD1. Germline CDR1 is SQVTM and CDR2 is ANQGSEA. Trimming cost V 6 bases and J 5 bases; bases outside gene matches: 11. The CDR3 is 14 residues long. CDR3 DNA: TGCAGCGTGCGGACAGGGCTTGGTCTGGAGACCCAGTACTTC. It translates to CSVRTGLGLETQYF.

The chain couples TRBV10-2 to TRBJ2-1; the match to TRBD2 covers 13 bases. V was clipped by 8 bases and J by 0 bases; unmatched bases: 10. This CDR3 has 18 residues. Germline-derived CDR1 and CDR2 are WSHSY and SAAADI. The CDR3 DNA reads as TGCGCCAGCGAAGGACTAGCGGGAGACAGGGGCTCCTACAATGAGCAGTTCTTC. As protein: CASEGLAGDRGSYNEQFF.

The DNA for the CDR3 is TGTGCCAGCAGCAGAGGGGGATACCACCTTCCCAGCGAGCAGTACGTC. Translated, it gives CASSRGGYHLPSEQYV. The V and J genes are TRBV21-1 and TRBJ2-7; the table names TRBD1, a call not compared with the DNA. TRBV21-1 has pseudogene status. The CDR3 sequence is 16 residues long.

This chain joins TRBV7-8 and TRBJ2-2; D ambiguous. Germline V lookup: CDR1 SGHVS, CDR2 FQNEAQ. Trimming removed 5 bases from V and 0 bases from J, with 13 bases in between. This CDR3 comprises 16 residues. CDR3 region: CASSPTEFANTGELFF. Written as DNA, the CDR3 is TGTGCCAGCAGCCCTACTGAGTTCGCGAACACCGGGGAGCTGTTTTTT.

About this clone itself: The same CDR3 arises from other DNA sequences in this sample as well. CDR3: CASSQDSNQPQHF. CDR3 coding DNA: TGTGCCAGCAGCCAAGACAGCAATCAGCCCCAGCATTTT. The chain combines TRBV11-3 with TRBJ1-5, with D hard to call. V lost 5 bases to trimming and J lost 1 base, with 6 bases between them. The CDR3 consists of 13 residues. Germline CDR1 SGHNT, CDR2 YENEEA.

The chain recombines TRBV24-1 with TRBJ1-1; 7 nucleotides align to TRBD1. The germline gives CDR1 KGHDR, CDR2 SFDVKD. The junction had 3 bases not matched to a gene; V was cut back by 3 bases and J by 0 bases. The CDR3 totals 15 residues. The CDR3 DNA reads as TGTGCCACCAGTGATCAGACAGGGATGAACACTGAAGCTTTCTTT. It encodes CATSDQTGMNTEAFF.